This TCR beta chain was sequenced during a study of T cell changes during pregnancy in multiple sclerosis. The assay was immunoSEQ multiplex PCR, and TCRdb's table has in-frame clones only and misses some. The sample lists about 64,000 clones, 90% occurring once. Germline V gives CDR1 LNHDA, CDR2 SQIVND (reference sequence). The CDR3 extends over 13 amino acids. V shed 7 bases and J shed 4 bases, with 13 bases lying between them. This sample comprised peripheral blood, obtained in the third trimester of pregnancy. This rearrangement joins TRBV19 to TRBJ1-2; TRBD1 might be the D (5 bases). The TCR originated in a female donor in good health, enrolled as a control in a pregnancy study. The CDR3 sequence: CASTPGQGYGYTF. In DNA, the CDR3 is TGTGCCAGTACCCCTGGGCAGGGCTATGGCTACACCTTC.